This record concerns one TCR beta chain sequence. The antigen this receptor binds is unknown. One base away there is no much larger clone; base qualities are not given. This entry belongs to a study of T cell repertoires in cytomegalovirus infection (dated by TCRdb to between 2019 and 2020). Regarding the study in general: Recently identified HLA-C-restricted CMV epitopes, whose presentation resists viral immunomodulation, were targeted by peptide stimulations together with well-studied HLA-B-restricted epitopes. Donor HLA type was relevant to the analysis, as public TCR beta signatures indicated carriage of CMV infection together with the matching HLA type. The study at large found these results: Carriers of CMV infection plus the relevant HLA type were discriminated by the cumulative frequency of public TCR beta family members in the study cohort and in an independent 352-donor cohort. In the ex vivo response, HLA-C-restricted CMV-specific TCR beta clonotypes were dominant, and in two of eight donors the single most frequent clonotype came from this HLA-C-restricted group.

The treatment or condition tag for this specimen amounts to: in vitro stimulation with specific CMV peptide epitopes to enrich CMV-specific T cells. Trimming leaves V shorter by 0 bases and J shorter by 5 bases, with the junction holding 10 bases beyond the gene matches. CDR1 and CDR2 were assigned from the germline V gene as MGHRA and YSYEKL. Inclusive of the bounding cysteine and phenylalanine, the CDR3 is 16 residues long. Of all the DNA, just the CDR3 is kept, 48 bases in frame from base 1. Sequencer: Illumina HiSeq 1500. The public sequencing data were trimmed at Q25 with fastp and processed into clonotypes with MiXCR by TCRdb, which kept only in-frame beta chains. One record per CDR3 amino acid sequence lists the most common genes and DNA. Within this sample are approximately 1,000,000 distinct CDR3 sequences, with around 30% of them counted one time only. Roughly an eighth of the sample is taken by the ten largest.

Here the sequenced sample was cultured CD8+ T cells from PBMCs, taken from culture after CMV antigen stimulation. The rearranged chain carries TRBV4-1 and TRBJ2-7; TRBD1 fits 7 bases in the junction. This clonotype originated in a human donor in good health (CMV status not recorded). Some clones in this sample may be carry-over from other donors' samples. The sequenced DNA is TGCGCCAGCAGCCAAGAGGAGAACAGGGGTCTGCACGAGCAGTACTTC. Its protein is CASSQEENRGLHEQYF.